This T cell receptor beta chain was retrieved from a study of blood T cell repertoires in COVID-19. The count of this clone is one. V was clipped by 3 bases and J by 4 bases; unmatched bases: 6. Germline loops: CDR1 DFQATT, CDR2 SNEGSKA (reference sequence). The CDR3 is 15 residues long. Repertoires were generated with immunoSEQ multiplex PCR, while TCRdb's copy carries only in-frame clones and drops some. The sample gives about 150,000 clones, approximately 83% of which show up once; roughly 3% is in the top ten. The V and J genes are TRBV20-1 and TRBJ1-4, with 9 bases matching TRBD1. The TCR sequence derives from a man in his 70s with acute or convalescent COVID-19. Sequenced input: peripheral blood. The CDR3 sequence: CSASAGTGLNEKLFF. CDR3 in DNA: TGCAGTGCTAGTGCCGGGACAGGGCTTAATGAAAAACTGTTTTTT.